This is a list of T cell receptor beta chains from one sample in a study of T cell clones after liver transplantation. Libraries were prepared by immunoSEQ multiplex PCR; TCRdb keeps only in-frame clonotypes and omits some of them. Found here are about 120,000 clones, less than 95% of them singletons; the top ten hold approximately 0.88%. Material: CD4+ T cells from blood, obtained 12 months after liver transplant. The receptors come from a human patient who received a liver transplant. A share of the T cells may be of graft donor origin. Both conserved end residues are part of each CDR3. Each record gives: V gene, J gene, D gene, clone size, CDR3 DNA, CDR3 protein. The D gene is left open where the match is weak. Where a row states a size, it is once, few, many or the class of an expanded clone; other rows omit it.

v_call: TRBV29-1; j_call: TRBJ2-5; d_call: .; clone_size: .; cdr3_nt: TGCAGCGTTGTGGGTGTGGAGACCCAGTACTTC; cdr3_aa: CSVVGVETQYF
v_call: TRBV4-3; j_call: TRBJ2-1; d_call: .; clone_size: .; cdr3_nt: TGCGCCAGCAGCCAAGATCTTTTTCGTGGGAGGTCCATCTACAATGAGCAGTTCTTC; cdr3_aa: CASSQDLFRGRSIYNEQFF
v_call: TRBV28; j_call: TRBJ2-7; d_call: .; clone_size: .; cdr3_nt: TGTGCCAGCGCCCGCTCAGGGGAGGACGAGCAGTACTTC; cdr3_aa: CASARSGEDEQYF
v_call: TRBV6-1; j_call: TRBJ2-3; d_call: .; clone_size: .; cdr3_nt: TGTGCCAGCAGTGAACGACGACAGCCCCGAGATACGCAGTATTTT; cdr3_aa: CASSERRQPRDTQYF
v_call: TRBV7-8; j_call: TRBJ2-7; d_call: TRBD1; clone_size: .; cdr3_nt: TGTGCCAGCAGCTTAGAAAGGGGGCCCTCCTACGAGCAGTACTTC; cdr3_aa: CASSLERGPSYEQYF
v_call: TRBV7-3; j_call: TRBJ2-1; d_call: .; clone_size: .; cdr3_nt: TGTGCCAGCAGCTTAACGTTCCCCCAGGGGTACAATGAGCAGTTCTTC; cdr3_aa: CASSLTFPQGYNEQFF
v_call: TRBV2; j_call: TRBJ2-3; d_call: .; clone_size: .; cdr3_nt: TGTGCCACCTGGCGTGGTAGCGGAGGGGGTAGCACAGATACGCAGTATTTT; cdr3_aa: CATWRGSGGGSTDTQYF
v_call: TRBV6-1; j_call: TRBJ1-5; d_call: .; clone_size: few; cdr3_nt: TGTGCCAGCAGTGATAGACAGCCCCAGCATTTT; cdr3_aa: CASSDRQPQHF
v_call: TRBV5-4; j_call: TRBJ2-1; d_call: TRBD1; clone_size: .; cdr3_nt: TGTGCCAGCAGCTCGGGCGGTGCGACAGGGAACAATGAGCAGTTCTTC; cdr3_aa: CASSSGGATGNNEQFF
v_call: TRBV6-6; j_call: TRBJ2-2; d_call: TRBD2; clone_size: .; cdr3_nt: TGTGCCAGCAGTTATATTCCGGGAGGGGCCGGGGAGCTGTTTTTT; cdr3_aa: CASSYIPGGAGELFF
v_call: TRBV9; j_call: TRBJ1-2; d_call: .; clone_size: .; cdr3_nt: TGTGCCAGCAGCGCAGGGGCCGACTATGGCTACACCTTC; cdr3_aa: CASSAGADYGYTF
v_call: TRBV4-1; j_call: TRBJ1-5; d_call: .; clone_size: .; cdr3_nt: TGCGCCAGCAGCTCCTATTCCGGGGGGCGAAGCAATCAGCCCCAGCATTTT; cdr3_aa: CASSSYSGGRSNQPQHF
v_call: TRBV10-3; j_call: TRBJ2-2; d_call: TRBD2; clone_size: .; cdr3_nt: TGTGCCATCAGCCTTAGCGGGGGGAACACCGGGGAGCTGTTTTTT; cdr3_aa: CAISLSGGNTGELFF
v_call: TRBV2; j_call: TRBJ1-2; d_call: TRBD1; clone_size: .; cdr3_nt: TGTGCCAGCAGTCGACAGGGGGCGAACTATGGCTACACCTTC; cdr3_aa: CASSRQGANYGYTF
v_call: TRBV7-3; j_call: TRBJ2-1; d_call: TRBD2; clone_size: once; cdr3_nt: TGTGCCAGCAGCCCTGGAGCGGGAACCTACAATGAGCAGTTCTTC; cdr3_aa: CASSPGAGTYNEQFF
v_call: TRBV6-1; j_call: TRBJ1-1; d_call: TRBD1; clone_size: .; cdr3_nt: TGTGCCAGCAGTGGAGCTATCGGGACAGGGGAAGTGAACACTGAAGCTTTCTTT; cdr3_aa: CASSGAIGTGEVNTEAFF
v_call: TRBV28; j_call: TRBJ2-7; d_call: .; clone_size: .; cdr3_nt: TGTGCCAGCACTCAATCCTCAGGGGGCGCGGCGGGAGAAACCTCCTACGAGCAGTACTTC; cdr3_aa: CASTQSSGGAAGETSYEQYF
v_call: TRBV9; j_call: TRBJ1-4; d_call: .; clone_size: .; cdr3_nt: TGTGCCAGCAGCGTAGGGGGGGCAACTAATGAAAAACTGTTTTTT; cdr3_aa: CASSVGGATNEKLFF
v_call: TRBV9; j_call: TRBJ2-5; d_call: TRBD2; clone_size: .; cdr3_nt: TGTGCCAGCAGCCGGGGACTAGCGGGGGAGACCCAGTACTTC; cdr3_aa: CASSRGLAGETQYF
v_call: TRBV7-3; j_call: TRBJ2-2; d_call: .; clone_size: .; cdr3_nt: TGTGCCAGCAGCTTAACAGCGGACTTCGGCGACACCGGGGAGCTGTTTTTT; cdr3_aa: CASSLTADFGDTGELFF
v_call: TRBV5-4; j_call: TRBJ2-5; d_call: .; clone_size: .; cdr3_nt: TGTGCCAGCAGCTTGGGAGGGCGGCAGGCGGGGGAGACCCAGTACTTC; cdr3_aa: CASSLGGRQAGETQYF
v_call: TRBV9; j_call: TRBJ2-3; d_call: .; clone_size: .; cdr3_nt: TGTGCCATACCTTCCGATACGCAGTATTTT; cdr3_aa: CAIPSDTQYF
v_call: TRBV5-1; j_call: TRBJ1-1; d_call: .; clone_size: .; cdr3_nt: TGCGCCAGCAGCTTGGATCTGGGGGGAAGCACTGAAGCTTTCTTT; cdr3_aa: CASSLDLGGSTEAFF
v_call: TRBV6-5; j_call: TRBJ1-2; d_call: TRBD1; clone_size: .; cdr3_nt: TGTGCCAGCAGTTACGGGGGACAGCCTTATGGCTACACCTTC; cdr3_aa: CASSYGGQPYGYTF
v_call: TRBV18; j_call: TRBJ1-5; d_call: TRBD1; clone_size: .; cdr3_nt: TGTGCCAGCTCAGACACGGGACAGGGTAATCAGCCCCAGCATTTT; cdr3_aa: CASSDTGQGNQPQHF
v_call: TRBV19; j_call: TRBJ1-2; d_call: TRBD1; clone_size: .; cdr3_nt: TGTGCCAGTAGTCCAATCCAGGGGGTTCGGGCGCGGGGCTACACCTTC; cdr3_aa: CASSPIQGVRARGYTF
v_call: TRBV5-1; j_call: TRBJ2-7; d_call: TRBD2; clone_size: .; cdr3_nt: TGCGCCAGCAGCTCCGGACTAGCGGGGACCATTCAGCAGTACTTC; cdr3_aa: CASSSGLAGTIQQYF
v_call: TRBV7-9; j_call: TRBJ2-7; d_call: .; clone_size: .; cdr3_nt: TGTGCCAGCAGCTTAGGGGCGTCGTACGAGCAGTACTTC; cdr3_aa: CASSLGASYEQYF
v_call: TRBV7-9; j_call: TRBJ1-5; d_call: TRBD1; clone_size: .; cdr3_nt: TGTGCCAGCAGCCGGACAGGCGGGAAGCCCCAGCATTTT; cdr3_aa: CASSRTGGKPQHF
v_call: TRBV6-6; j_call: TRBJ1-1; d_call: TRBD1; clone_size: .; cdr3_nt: TGTGCCAGCAGTTTCGGACAGGGGGCAGGGACTGAAGCTTTCTTT; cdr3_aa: CASSFGQGAGTEAFF
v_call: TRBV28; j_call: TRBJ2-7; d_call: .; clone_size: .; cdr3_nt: TGTGCCAGCACGGGGGGCAGGTCCAGCTCCTACGAGCAGTACTTC; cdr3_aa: CASTGGRSSSYEQYF
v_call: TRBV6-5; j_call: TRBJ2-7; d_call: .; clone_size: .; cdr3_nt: TGTGCCAGCAGTTACTCGATAGACAGTCACTACGAGCAGTACTTC; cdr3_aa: CASSYSIDSHYEQYF
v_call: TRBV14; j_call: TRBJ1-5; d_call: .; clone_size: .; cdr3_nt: TGTGCCAGCAGCCGTGGCAATCAGCCCCAGCATTTT; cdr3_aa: CASSRGNQPQHF
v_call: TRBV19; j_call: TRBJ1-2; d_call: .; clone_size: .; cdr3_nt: TGTGCCAGTAGTTCCCTCGTAATGTCGGGGAACTATGGCTACACCTTC; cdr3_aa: CASSSLVMSGNYGYTF
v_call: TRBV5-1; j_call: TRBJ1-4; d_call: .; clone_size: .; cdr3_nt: TGCGCCAGCAGCTTGGGCCGGGGAGGGTCGGGTGAAAAACTGTTTTTT; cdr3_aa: CASSLGRGGSGEKLFF
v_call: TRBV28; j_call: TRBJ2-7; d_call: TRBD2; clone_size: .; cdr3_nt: TGTGCCAGCAGTCAGACTAGCGGCTACGAGCAGTACTTC; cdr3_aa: CASSQTSGYEQYF
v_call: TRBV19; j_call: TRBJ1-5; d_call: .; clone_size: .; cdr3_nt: TGTGCCAGTAGTTGGCAGGTCCAAGGGCAGCCCCAGCATTTT; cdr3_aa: CASSWQVQGQPQHF
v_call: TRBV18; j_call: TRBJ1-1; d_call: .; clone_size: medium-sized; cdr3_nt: TGTGCCAGCTCACCATCACAGGACACTGAAGCTTTCTTT; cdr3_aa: CASSPSQDTEAFF
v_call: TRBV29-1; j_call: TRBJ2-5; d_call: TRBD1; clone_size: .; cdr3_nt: TGCAGCGTTCTCGGACAGGGGTGGTCGGAGACCCAGTACTTC; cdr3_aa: CSVLGQGWSETQYF
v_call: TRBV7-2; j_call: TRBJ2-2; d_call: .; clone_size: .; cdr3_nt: TGTGCCAGCAGCCCCCGGGGCACCGGGGAGCTGTTTTTT; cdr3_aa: CASSPRGTGELFF
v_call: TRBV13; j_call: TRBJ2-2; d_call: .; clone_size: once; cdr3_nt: TGTGCCAGCAGCTTAGTGGTCACCGGGGAGCTGTTTTTT; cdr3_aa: CASSLVVTGELFF
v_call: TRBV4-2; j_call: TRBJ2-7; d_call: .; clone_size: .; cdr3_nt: TGTGCCAGCAGCCCCCGACCATCCTACGAGCAGTACTTC; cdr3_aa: CASSPRPSYEQYF